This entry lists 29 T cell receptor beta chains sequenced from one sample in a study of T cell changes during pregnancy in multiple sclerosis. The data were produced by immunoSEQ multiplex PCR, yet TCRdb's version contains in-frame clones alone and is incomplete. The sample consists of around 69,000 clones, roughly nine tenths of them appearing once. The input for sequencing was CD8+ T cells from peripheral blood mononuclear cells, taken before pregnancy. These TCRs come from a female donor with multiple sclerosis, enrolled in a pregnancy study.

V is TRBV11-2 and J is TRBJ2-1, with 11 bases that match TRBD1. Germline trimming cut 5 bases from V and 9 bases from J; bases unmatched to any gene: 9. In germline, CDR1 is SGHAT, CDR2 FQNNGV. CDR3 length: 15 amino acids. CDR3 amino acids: CASSGGDRGVSEQFF. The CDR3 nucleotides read TGTGCCAGCAGCGGGGGGGACAGGGGGGTTAGTGAGCAGTTCTTC.

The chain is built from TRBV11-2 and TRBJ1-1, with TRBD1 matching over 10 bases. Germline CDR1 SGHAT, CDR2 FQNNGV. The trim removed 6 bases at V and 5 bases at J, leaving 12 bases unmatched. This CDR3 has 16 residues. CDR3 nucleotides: TGTGCCAGCAGTCGAGCGGGACAGGGGAGTGGGACTGAAGCTTTCTTT. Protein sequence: CASSRAGQGSGTEAFF.

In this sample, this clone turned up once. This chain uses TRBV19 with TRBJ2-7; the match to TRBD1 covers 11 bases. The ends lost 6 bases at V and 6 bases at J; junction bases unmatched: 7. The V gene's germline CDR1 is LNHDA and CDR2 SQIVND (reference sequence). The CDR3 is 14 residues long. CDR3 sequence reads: CASSIGQGAGEQYF. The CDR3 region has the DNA TGTGCCAGTAGCATCGGACAGGGGGCTGGCGAGCAGTACTTC.

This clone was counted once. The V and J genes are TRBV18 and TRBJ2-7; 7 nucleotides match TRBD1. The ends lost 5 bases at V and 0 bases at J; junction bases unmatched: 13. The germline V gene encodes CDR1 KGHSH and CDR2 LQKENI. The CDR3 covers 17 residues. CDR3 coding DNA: TGTGCCAGCTCAACCCCGACCGGGACAGAAAACTCCTACGAGCAGTACTTC. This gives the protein CASSTPTGTENSYEQYF. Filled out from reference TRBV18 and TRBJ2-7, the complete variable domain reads NAGVMQNPRHLVRRRGQEARLRCSPMKGHSHVYWYRQLPEEGLKFMVYLQKENIIDESGMPKERFSAEFPKEGPSILRIQQVVRGDSAAYFCASSTPTGTENSYEQYFGPGTRLTVT.

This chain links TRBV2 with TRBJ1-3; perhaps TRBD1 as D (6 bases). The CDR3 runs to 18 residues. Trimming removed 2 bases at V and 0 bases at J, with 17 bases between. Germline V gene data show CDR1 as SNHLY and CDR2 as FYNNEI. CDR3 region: CASSEQPVTGYSGNTIYF. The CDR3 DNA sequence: TGTGCCAGCAGTGAACAGCCAGTTACAGGGTACTCTGGAAACACCATATATTTT.

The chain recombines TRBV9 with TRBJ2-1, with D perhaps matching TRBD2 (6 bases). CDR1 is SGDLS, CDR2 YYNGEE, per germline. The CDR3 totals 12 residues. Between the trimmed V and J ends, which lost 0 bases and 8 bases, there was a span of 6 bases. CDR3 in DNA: TGTGCCAGCAGCGTAGGGGGGGATGAGCAGTTCTTC. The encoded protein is CASSVGGDEQFF.

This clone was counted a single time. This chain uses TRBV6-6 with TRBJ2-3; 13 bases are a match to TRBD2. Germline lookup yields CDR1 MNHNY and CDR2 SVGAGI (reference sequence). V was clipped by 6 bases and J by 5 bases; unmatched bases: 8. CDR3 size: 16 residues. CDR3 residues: CASSLTSGGVVDTQYF. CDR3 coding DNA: TGTGCCAGCAGCTTAACTAGCGGGGGGGTGGTAGATACGCAGTATTTT.

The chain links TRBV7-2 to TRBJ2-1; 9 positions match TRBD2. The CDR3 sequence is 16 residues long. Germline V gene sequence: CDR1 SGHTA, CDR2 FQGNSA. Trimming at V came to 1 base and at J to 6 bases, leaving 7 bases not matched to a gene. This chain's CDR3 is CASSLVAGLAGNEQFF. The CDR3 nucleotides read TGTGCCAGCAGCTTAGTTGCGGGACTAGCCGGCAATGAGCAGTTCTTC.

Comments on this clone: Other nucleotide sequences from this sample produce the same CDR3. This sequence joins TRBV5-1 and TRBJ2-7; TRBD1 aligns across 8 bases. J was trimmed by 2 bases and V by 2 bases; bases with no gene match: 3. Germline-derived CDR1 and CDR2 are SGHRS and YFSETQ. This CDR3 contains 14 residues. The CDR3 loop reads CASSFSGGTYEQYF. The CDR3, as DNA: TGCGCCAGCAGCTTCTCAGGGGGCACCTACGAGCAGTACTTC. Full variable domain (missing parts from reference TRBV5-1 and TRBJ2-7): KAGVTQTPRYLIKTRGQQVTLSCSPISGHRSVSWYQQTPGQGLQFLFEYFSETQRNKGNFPGRFSGRQFSNSRSEMNVSTLELGDSALYLCASSFSGGTYEQYFGPGTRLTVT.

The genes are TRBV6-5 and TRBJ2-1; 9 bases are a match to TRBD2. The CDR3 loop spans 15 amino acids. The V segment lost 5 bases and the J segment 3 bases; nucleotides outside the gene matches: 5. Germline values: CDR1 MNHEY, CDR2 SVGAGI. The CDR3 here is CASSAGGLIYNEQFF. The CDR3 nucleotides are TGTGCCAGCAGTGCGGGGGGGCTGATCTACAATGAGCAGTTCTTC.

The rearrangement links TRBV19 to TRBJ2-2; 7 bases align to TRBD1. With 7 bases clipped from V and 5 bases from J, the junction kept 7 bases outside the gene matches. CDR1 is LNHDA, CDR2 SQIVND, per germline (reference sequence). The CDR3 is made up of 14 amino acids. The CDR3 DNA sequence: TGTGCCAGTAAGGGGACAGAAATAACCGGGGAGCTGTTTTTT. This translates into CASKGTEITGELFF. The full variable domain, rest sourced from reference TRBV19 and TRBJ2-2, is DGGITQSPKYLFRKEGQNVTLSCEQNLNHDAMYWYRQDPGQGLRLIYYSQIVNDFQKGDIAEGYSVSREKKESFPLTVTSAQKNPTAFYLCASKGTEITGELFFGEGSRLTVL.

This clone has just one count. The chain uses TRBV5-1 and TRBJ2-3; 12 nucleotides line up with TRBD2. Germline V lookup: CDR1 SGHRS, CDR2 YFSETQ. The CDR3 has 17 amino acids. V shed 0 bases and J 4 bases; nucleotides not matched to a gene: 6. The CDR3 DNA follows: TGCGCCAGCAGCTTGGAAACTAGCGGGGGGCTTGCAGATACGCAGTATTTT. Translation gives CASSLETSGGLADTQYF.

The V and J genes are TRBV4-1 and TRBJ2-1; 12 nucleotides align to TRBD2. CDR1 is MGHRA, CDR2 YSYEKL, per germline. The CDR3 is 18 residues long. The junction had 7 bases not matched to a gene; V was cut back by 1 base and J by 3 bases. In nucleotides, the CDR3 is TGCGCCAGCAGCCAAGTGTCTAGCGGGGGGGCAGGCTACAATGAGCAGTTCTTC. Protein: CASSQVSSGGAGYNEQFF.

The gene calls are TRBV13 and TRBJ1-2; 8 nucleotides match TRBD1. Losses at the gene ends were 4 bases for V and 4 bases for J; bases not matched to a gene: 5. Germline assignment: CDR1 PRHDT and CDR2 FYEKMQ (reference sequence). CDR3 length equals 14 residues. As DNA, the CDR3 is TGTGCCAGCAGCTCACAGGGGGTTGGCTATGGCTACACCTTC. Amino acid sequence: CASSSQGVGYGYTF.

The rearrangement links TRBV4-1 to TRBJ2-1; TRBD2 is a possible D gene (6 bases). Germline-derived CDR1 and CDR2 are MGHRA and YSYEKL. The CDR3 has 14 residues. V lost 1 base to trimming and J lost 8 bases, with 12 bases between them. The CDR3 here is CASSQVGGTDEQFF. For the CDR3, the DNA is TGCGCCAGCAGCCAAGTGGGGGGTACAGATGAGCAGTTCTTC.

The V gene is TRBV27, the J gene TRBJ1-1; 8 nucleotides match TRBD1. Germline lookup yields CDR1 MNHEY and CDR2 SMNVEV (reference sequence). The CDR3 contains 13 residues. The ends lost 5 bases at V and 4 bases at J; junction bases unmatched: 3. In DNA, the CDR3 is TGTGCCAGCAGTCCCACAGGGGGCACTGAAGCTTTCTTT. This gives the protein CASSPTGGTEAFF.

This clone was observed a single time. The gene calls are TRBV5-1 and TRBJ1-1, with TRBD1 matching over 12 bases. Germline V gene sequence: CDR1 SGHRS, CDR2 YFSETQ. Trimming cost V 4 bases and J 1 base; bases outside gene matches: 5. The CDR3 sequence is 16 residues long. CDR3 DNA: TGCGCCAGCAGCCACGGGACAGGGGGCCGGAACACTGAAGCTTTCTTT. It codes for CASSHGTGGRNTEAFF.

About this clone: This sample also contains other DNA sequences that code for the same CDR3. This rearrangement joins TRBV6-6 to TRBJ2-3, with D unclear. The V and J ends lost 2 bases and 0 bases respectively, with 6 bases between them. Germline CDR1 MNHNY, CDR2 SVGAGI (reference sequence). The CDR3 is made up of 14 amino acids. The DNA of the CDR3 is TGTGCCAGCAGTTACGAGGTTAGCACAGATACGCAGTATTTT. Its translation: CASSYEVSTDTQYF.

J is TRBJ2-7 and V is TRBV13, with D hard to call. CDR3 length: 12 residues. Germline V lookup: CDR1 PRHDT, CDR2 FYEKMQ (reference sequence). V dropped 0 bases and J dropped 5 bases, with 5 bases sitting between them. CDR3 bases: TGTGCCAGCAGCTTAGGCCGAGACGAGCAGTACTTC. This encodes CASSLGRDEQYF.

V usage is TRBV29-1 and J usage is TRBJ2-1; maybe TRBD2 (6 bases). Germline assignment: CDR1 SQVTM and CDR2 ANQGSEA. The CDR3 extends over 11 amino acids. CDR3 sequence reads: CSGTSYNEQFF. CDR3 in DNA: TGCAGTGGGACTTCTTACAATGAGCAGTTCTTC.

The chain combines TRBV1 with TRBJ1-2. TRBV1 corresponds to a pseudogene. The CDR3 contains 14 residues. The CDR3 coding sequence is TGCACCAGCAGCCACTCTCGGTCTGACTATGGCTACACCTTC. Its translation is CTSSHSRSDYGYTF.

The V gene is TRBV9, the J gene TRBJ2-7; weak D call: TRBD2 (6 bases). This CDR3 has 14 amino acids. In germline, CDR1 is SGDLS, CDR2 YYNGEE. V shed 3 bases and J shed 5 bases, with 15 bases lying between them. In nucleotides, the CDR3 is TGTGCCAGCAGCGCGGGCCCCACGGGGGACGAGCAGTACTTC. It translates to CASSAGPTGDEQYF.

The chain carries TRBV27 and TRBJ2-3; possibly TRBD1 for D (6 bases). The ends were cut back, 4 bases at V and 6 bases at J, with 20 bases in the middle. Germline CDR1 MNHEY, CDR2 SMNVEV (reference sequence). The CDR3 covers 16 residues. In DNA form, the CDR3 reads TGTGCCAGCAGTTCGTACTCCTCAGGGGTCGGGGATACGCAGTATTTT. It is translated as CASSSYSSGVGDTQYF.

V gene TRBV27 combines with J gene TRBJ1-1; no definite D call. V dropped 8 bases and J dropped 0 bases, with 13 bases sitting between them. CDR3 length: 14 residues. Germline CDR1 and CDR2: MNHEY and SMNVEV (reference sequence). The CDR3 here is CASRSGGMNTEAFF. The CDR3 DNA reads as TGTGCCAGCCGCAGTGGAGGAATGAACACTGAAGCTTTCTTT.

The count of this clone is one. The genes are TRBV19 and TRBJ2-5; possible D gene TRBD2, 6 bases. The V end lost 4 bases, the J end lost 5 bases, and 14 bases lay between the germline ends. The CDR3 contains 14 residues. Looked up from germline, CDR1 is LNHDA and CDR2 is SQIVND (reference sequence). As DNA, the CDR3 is TGTGCCAGTAGTACCTTGGAGGGGCCGGAGACCCAGTACTTC. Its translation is CASSTLEGPETQYF.

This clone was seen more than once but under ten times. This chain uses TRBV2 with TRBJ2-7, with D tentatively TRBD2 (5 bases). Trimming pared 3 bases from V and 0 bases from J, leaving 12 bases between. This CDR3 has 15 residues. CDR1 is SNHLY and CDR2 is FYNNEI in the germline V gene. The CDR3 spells CASSDRLRGSYEQYF. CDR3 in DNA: TGTGCCAGCAGTGACCGTCTCCGGGGCTCCTACGAGCAGTACTTC. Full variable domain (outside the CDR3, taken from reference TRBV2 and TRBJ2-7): EPEVTQTPSHQVTQMGQEVILRCVPISNHLYFYWYRQILGQKVEFLVSFYNNEISEKSEIFDDQFSVERPDGSNFTLKIRSTKLEDSAMYFCASSDRLRGSYEQYFGPGTRLTVT.

The CDR3 sequence is CASSSGYSNQPQHF. The CDR3 bases are TGTGCCAGCAGCTCAGGGTATAGCAATCAGCCCCAGCATTTT. This rearrangement joins TRBV5-6 to TRBJ1-5, with TRBD1 as a possible D gene (5 bases). The ends were cut back, 3 bases at V and 0 bases at J, with 7 bases in the middle. Germline-derived CDR1 and CDR2 are SGHDT and YYEEEE. The CDR3 spans 14 residues.

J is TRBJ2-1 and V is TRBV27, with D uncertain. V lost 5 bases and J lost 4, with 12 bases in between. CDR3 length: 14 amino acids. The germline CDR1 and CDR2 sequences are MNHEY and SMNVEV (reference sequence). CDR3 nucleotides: TGTGCCAGCAGTCCCGTTCTCCTATACAATGAGCAGTTCTTC. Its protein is CASSPVLLYNEQFF.

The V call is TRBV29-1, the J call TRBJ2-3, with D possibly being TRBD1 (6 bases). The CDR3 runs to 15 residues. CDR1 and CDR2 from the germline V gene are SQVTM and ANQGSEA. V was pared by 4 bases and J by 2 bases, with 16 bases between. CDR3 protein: CSVVRSGDNTDTQYF. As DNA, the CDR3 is TGCAGCGTTGTCCGCTCAGGGGACAACACAGATACGCAGTATTTT.